Ten or more counts support the clone carrying this T cell receptor beta chain. Its target is unknown. Each cDNA held unique molecular identifiers, and template switching gave it a universal primer site. TCRdb called the 5' RACE reads again in MiXCR, with one record for every CDR3 protein. Among 570,000 or so distinct CDR3 sequences listed, over 8.5% were seen once. The data were taken from a study of identical twins. Study outcomes and limitations: Out-of-frame beta sequences exhibited a weaker degree of excess twin sharing.

The CDR3 totals 13 residues. The V gene's germline CDR1 is SGHRS and CDR2 YFSETQ. Trimming removed 0 bases from V and 3 bases from J, with 7 bases in between. These same data were also listed under a study on yellow fever vaccine responses in identical twins. That report notes: As reported, the vaccine T cell response of twins seemed partly convergent and partly personalized.

This clonotype was sampled from a woman aged 18 to 35 in good health. This chain uses TRBV5-1 with TRBJ2-7; no definite D call. Sequencing was carried out using PBMCs. The CDR3 nucleotides are TGCGCCAGCAGCTTGGACTACTACTACGAGCAGTACTTC. As protein: CASSLDYYYEQYF.